This T cell receptor beta chain was recorded in a study of CD8 T cells in Susac syndrome. RNA amounts of about 0.5 to 1 ug underwent reverse transcription with random hexamers. Amplification of the TCR beta CDR3 was carried out by immunoSEQ multiplex PCR, which spanned a total of 54 Vbeta and 13 Jbeta segments. In TCRdb, the immunoSEQ multiplex PCR reads were re-called with MiXCR into one record per CDR3 protein. The data contain 300,000 to 350,000 distinct CDR3 sequences, about 90% of them singletons. The CDR3 sequence is 15 residues long. V lost 3 bases and J lost 1; bases outside the gene matches: 5. Germline lookup yields CDR1 LGHDT and CDR2 YNNKEL (reference sequence).

The rearrangement uses TRBV3-1 and TRBJ1-1; TRBD1 aligns across 7 bases. This TCR was sampled from a human donor with multiple sclerosis. The material sequenced was CD4+ T cells from PBMCs. The chain's CDR3 is CASSHDGQANTEAFF. CDR3 sequence (DNA): TGTGCCAGCAGCCACGATGGACAGGCGAACACTGAAGCTTTCTTT.